Listed below are T cell receptor beta chains from one sample, sequenced in a study of cytotoxic CD8 clonotypes in ibrutinib-treated CLL. Libraries were prepared by immunoSEQ multiplex PCR; TCRdb keeps only in-frame clonotypes and omits some of them. Found here are 35,000 to 45,000 clones, roughly three quarters of them singletons; the top ten hold roughly 14%. This material consisted of PBMCs, taken after 12 months of ibrutinib treatment. The source of these receptors is a human donor with chronic lymphocytic leukemia. Both conserved end residues are part of each CDR3. The D gene is left open where the match is weak. Clone size, where shown, is once, few, many, or a class for clones that have expanded.

cdr3_nt: TGTGCCAGTAGGACAGGACTGAACACTGAAGCTTTCTTT
cdr3_aa: CASRTGLNTEAFF
j_call: TRBJ1-1
d_call: .
clone_size: few
v_call: TRBV19

cdr3_nt: TGTGCCAGCAGCCCCCGCTCCTACAATGAGCAGTTCTTC
cdr3_aa: CASSPRSYNEQFF
j_call: TRBJ2-1
d_call: .
clone_size: few
v_call: TRBV7-9

cdr3_nt: TGTGCCAGTAGTATCGCCGGGACAGGGCCTACGATGAACACTGAAGCTTTCTTT
cdr3_aa: CASSIAGTGPTMNTEAFF
j_call: TRBJ1-1
d_call: TRBD1
clone_size: .
v_call: TRBV19

cdr3_nt: TGTGCCAGCAGTGAAATAGCCAGGGTGAATGAGCAGTTCTTC
cdr3_aa: CASSEIARVNEQFF
j_call: TRBJ2-1
d_call: .
clone_size: .
v_call: TRBV6-1

cdr3_nt: TGCGCCAGCAGCTTGGAGGGGGCAGGAGAGGTAGATACGCAGTATTTT
cdr3_aa: CASSLEGAGEVDTQYF
j_call: TRBJ2-3
d_call: TRBD1
clone_size: once
v_call: TRBV5-1

cdr3_nt: TGTGCCAGCAGCCCGGACAGCCACAATGAGCAGTTCTTC
cdr3_aa: CASSPDSHNEQFF
j_call: TRBJ2-1
d_call: .
clone_size: few
v_call: TRBV7-7

cdr3_nt: TGTGCCAGTAGTAGCCCCCTAGGGCGGGACTCTGCCGATACGCAGTATTTT
cdr3_aa: CASSSPLGRDSADTQYF
j_call: TRBJ2-3
d_call: .
clone_size: .
v_call: TRBV19

cdr3_nt: TGCGCCAGCAGCCAAACCCCAGGGGGCGTCCGGCCCCAGCATTTT
cdr3_aa: CASSQTPGGVRPQHF
j_call: TRBJ1-5
d_call: TRBD1
clone_size: .
v_call: TRBV4-1

cdr3_nt: TGTGCCAGCAGCAAATCCTCTGGACAGACGAACACTGAAGCTTTCTTT
cdr3_aa: CASSKSSGQTNTEAFF
j_call: TRBJ1-1
d_call: .
clone_size: once
v_call: TRBV21-1

cdr3_nt: TGTGCCAGCAGCTTGGGTCCGGCACATGGCTCCTACGAGCAGTACTTC
cdr3_aa: CASSLGPAHGSYEQYF
j_call: TRBJ2-7
d_call: .
clone_size: .
v_call: TRBV7-6

cdr3_nt: TGTGCCAGCAGCTTAGGGGTTCGGCGGGGTTCGTTCGAGACCCAGTACTTC
cdr3_aa: CASSLGVRRGSFETQYF
j_call: TRBJ2-5
d_call: .
clone_size: .
v_call: TRBV7-2

cdr3_nt: TGTGCCAGCAGCTTAGTTCCGGGAGAGACCCAGTACTTC
cdr3_aa: CASSLVPGETQYF
j_call: TRBJ2-5
d_call: .
clone_size: once
v_call: TRBV7-6

cdr3_nt: TGTGCCAGCAGCGTAGGGGGGCCTCAGGGAGAGCAGTTCTTC
cdr3_aa: CASSVGGPQGEQFF
j_call: TRBJ2-1
d_call: .
clone_size: .
v_call: TRBV9

cdr3_nt: TGCGCCAGCAGACAGGACAGGGAGGGAGAAAAACTGTTTTTT
cdr3_aa: CASRQDREGEKLFF
j_call: TRBJ1-4
d_call: TRBD1
clone_size: few
v_call: TRBV5-1

cdr3_nt: TGTGCCAGTAGCCAGGGACAGGGCGGCAATCAGCCCCAGCATTTT
cdr3_aa: CASSQGQGGNQPQHF
j_call: TRBJ1-5
d_call: TRBD1
clone_size: .
v_call: TRBV19

cdr3_nt: TGTGCCAGCAGCTCCAAGAGGGGGACAGGGTACACAGATACGCAGTATTTT
cdr3_aa: CASSSKRGTGYTDTQYF
j_call: TRBJ2-3
d_call: TRBD1
clone_size: .
v_call: TRBV7-2

cdr3_nt: TGTGCCAGCGCAGGAAGCAGCAATCAGCCCCAGCATTTT
cdr3_aa: CASAGSSNQPQHF
j_call: TRBJ1-5
d_call: .
clone_size: .
v_call: TRBV5-5

cdr3_nt: TGCGCCAGCAGCCCCGCCGGACTAGCGGGAGGGCTCAGGACAGATACGCAGTATTTT
cdr3_aa: CASSPAGLAGGLRTDTQYF
j_call: TRBJ2-3
d_call: TRBD2
clone_size: .
v_call: TRBV5-1